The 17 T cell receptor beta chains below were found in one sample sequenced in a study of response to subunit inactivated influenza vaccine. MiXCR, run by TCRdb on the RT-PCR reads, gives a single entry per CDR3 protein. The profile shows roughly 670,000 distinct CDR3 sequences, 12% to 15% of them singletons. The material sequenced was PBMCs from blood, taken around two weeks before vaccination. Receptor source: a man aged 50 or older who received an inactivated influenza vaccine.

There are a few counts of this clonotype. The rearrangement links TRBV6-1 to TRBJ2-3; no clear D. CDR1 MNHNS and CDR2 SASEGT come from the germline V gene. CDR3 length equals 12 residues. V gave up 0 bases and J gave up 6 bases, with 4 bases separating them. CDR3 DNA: TGTGCCAGCAGTGAAGCACGCGATACGCAGTATTTT. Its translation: CASSEARDTQYF.

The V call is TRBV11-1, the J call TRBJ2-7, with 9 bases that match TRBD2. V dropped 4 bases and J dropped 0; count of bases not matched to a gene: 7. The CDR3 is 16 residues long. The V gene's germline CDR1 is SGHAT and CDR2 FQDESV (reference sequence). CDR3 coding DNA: TGTGCCAGCAGCTGGGCGGGAGGGGCCCGCTCCTACGAGCAGTACTTC. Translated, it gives CASSWAGGARSYEQYF. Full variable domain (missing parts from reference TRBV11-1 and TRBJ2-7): EAEVAQSPRYKITEKSQAVAFWCDPISGHATLYWYRQILGQGPELLVQFQDESVVDDSQLPKDRFSAERLKGVDSTLKIQPAELGDSAMYLCASSWAGGARSYEQYFGPGTRLTVT.

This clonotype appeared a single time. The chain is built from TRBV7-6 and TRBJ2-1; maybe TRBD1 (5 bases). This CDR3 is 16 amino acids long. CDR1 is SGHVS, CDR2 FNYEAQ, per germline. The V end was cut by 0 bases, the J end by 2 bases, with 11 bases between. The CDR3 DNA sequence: TGTGCCAGCAGCTTAGCGGCTCAGGGTGCCTACAATGAGCAGTTCTTC. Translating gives CASSLAAQGAYNEQFF.

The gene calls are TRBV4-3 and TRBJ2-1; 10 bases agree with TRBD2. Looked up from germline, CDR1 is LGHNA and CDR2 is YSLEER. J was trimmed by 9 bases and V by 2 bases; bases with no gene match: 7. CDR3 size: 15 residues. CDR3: CASSQSGLADGEQFF. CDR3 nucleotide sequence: TGCGCCAGCAGCCAATCAGGACTAGCGGATGGTGAGCAGTTCTTC.

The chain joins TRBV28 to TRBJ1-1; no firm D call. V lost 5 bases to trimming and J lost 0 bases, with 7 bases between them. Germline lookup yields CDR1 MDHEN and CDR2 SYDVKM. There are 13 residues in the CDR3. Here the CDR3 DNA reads TGTGCCAGCAGTGTAATGCTGAACACTGAAGCTTTCTTT. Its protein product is CASSVMLNTEAFF.

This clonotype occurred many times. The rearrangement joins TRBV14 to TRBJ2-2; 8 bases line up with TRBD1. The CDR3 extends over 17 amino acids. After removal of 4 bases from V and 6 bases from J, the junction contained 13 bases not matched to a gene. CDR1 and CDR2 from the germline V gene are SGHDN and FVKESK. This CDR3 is CASSLIKGDRGSGELFF. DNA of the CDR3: TGTGCCAGCAGCCTTATTAAGGGCGACAGGGGATCCGGGGAGCTGTTTTTT.

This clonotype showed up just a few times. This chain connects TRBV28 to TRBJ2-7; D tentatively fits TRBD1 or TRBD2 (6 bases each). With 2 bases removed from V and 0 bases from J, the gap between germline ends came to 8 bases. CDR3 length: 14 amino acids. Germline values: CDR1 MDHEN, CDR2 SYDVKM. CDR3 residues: CASSLPGASYEQYF. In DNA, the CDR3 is TGTGCCAGCAGTTTACCGGGGGCCTCCTACGAGCAGTACTTC.

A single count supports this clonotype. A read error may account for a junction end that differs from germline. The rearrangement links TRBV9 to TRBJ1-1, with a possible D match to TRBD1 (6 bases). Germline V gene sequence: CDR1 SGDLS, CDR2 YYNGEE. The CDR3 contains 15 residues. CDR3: CVSSSTAGVLTEAFF. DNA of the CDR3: TGTGTCAGCAGCTCCACCGCAGGGGTGTTGACTGAAGCTTTCTTT. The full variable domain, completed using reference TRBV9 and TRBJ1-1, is DSGVTQTPKHLITATGQRVTLRCSPRSGDLSVYWYQQSLDQGLQFLIQYYNGEERAKGNILERFSAQQFPDLHSELNLSSLELGDSALYFCVSSSTAGVLTEAFFGQGTRLTVV.

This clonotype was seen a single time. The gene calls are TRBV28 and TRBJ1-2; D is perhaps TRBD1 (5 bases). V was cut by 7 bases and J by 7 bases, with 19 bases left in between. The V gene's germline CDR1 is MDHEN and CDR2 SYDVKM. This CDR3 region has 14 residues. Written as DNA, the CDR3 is TGTGCCAGCACCCCATTTGGGGGGTTCAGTGGCTACACCTTC. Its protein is CASTPFGGFSGYTF.

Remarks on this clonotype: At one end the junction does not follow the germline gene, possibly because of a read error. The CDR3 DNA reads TGCGCCAGCAGCTTCTCAGGGACTAACTATGACTACACCTTC. Amino acid sequence: CASSFSGTNYDYTF. The chain recombines TRBV5-1 with TRBJ1-2; D is perhaps TRBD1 (5 bases). Germline CDR1 and CDR2: SGHRS and YFSETQ. The CDR3 has 14 residues. Using reference TRBV5-1 and TRBJ1-2 for the parts outside the CDR3, the full variable domain is KAGVTQTPRYLIKTRGQQVTLSCSPISGHRSVSWYQQTPGQGLQFLFEYFSETQRNKGNFPGRFSGRQFSNSRSEMNVSTLELGDSALYLCASSFSGTNYDYTFGSGTRLTVV.

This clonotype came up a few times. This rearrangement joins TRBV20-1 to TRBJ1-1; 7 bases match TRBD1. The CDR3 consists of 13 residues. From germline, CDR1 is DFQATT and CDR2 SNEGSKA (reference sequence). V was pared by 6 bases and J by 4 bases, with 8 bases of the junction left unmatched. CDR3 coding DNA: TGCAGTGCCACCGACAGGGTAAGCACTGAAGCTTTCTTT. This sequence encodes CSATDRVSTEAFF.

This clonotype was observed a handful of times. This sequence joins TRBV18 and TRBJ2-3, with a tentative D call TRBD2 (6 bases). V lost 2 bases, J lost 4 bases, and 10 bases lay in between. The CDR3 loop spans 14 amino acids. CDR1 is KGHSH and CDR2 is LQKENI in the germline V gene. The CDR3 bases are TGTGCCAGCTCACCAACGGCTAGCGCAGATACGCAGTATTTT. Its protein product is CASSPTASADTQYF.

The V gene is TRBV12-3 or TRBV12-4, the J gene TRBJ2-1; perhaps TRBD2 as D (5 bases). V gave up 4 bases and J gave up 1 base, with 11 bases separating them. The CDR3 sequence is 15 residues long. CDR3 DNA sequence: TGTGCCAGCAGTTCTCCCGGGGTTTCCTACAATGAGCAGTTCTTC. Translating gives CASSSPGVSYNEQFF.

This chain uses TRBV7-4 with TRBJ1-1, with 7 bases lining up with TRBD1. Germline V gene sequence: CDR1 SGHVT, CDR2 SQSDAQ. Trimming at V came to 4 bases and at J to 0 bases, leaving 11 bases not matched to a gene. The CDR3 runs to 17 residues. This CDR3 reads CASSSNTLTGMNTEAFF. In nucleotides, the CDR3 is TGTGCCAGCAGCTCCAACACCTTGACAGGGATGAACACTGAAGCTTTCTTT.

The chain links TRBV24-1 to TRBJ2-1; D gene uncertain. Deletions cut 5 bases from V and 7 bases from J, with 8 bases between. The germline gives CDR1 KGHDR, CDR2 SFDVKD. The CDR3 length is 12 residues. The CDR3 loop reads CATSALGNEQFF. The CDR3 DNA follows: TGTGCCACCAGTGCCCTCGGGAATGAGCAGTTCTTC.

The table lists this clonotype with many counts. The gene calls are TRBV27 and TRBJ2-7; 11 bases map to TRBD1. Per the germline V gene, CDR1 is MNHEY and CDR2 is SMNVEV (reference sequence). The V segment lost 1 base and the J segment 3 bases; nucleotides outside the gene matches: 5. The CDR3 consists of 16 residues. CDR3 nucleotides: TGTGCCAGCAGTTTATTTTCGGGACAGGGGGTCTACGAGCAGTACTTC. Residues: CASSLFSGQGVYEQYF.

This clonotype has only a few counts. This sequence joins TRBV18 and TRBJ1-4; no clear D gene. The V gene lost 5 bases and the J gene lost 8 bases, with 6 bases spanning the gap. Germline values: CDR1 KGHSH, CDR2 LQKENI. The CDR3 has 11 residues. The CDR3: CASSKQEKLFF. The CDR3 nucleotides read TGTGCCAGCTCAAAGCAGGAAAAACTGTTTTTT.